The rows below give T cell receptor beta chains drawn from one sample of a study of T cell changes during pregnancy in multiple sclerosis. Libraries were prepared by immunoSEQ multiplex PCR; TCRdb keeps only in-frame clonotypes and omits some of them. The sample lists about 59,000 clones; just over 90% were seen once. Sequencing used CD4+ T cells from peripheral blood mononuclear cells, obtained before pregnancy. The source is a female donor with multiple sclerosis, enrolled in a pregnancy study. Both conserved end residues are part of each CDR3. The D gene is left open where the match is weak. Clone size, where shown, is once, few, many, or a class for clones that have expanded.

abundance	d_gene	v_gene	j_gene	CDR3aa	CDR3nt
NA	NA	TRBV11-1	TRBJ1-1	CASSSGAGTRRNTEAFF	TGTGCCAGCAGCTCAGGGGCTGGAACTCGTAGGAACACTGAAGCTTTCTTT
NA	TRBD2	TRBV11-1	TRBJ2-5	CASSLEAGAWETQYF	TGTGCCAGCAGCTTAGAAGCGGGGGCGTGGGAGACCCAGTACTTC
NA	TRBD2	TRBV11-1	TRBJ2-7	CASSSPPGLAGGIGYEQYF	TGTGCCAGCAGCTCCCCTCCGGGACTAGCGGGAGGGATCGGCTACGAGCAGTACTTC
NA	NA	TRBV4-3	TRBJ2-3	CASSQDGGRTDTQYF	TGCGCCAGCAGCCAAGATGGGGGGAGAACGGATACGCAGTATTTT
NA	NA	TRBV11-2	TRBJ2-7	CASSFRDSEQYF	TGTGCCAGCAGCTTCCGGGACTCCGAGCAGTACTTC
NA	TRBD1	TRBV30	TRBJ2-7	CAWREGDRLNYEQYF	TGTGCCTGGAGGGAAGGGGACAGGCTAAACTACGAGCAGTACTTC
NA	NA	TRBV19	TRBJ2-1	CASSITADVRVPMGFF	TGTGCCAGTAGTATAACGGCCGATGTGCGGGTGCCTATGGGGTTCTTC
NA	NA	TRBV2	TRBJ1-1	CASRSVRGATEAFF	TGTGCCAGCAGGTCCGTGCGGGGGGCGACTGAAGCTTTCTTT
NA	TRBD2	TRBV4-2	TRBJ2-7	CASSQDAAGPYEQYF	TGTGCCAGCAGCCAAGATGCAGCGGGACCGTACGAGCAGTACTTC
NA	TRBD2	TRBV5-5	TRBJ2-1	CASSSRLGTSGRRGEQFF	TGTGCCAGCAGCTCGAGGCTAGGGACTAGCGGGAGACGGGGTGAGCAGTTCTTC
once	NA	TRBV5-4	TRBJ1-3	CASSYTGFVGGNTIYF	TGTGCCAGCAGCTATACAGGGTTCGTCGGAGGAAACACCATATATTTT
NA	TRBD2	TRBV19	TRBJ2-2	CASRDLADPNTGELFF	TGTGCCAGTAGGGATCTAGCGGACCCGAACACCGGGGAGCTGTTTTTT
NA	NA	TRBV4-1	TRBJ2-7	CASSQGGPGPYEQYF	TGCGCCAGCAGCCAAGGGGGGCCGGGACCCTACGAGCAGTACTTC
once	TRBD2	TRBV9	TRBJ2-3	CASSPRGSGSSADTQYF	TGTGCCAGCAGCCCGAGGGGGAGCGGGAGTTCTGCAGATACGCAGTATTTT
NA	NA	TRBV7-6	TRBJ1-5	CASSPHYSNQPQHF	TGTGCCAGCAGCCCCCACTATAGCAATCAGCCCCAGCATTTT
NA	TRBD2	TRBV27	TRBJ2-2	CASSLGLAGGELFF	TGTGCCAGCAGTCTCGGACTAGCCGGTGGGGAGCTGTTTTTT
NA	TRBD1	TRBV7-2	TRBJ2-7	CASSRVMGQGAYEQYF	TGTGCCAGCAGCCGAGTCATGGGACAGGGGGCCTACGAGCAGTACTTC
NA	NA	TRBV28	TRBJ2-2	CASIPGTPLGELFF	TGTGCCAGCATACCCGGGACACCCCTCGGGGAGCTGTTTTTT
few	TRBD2	TRBV6-5	TRBJ2-1	CASSSPRLAGVYEQFF	TGTGCCAGCAGTTCCCCCAGACTAGCGGGAGTCTATGAGCAGTTCTTC
NA	TRBD2	TRBV5-6	TRBJ2-7	CASSLGELRLAGEHEQYF	TGTGCCAGCAGCTTGGGTGAGTTACGACTAGCGGGAGAACACGAGCAGTACTTC
NA	NA	TRBV21-1	TRBJ1-2	CASATPARDRGNYGYTF	TGTGCCAGCGCTACCCCTGCCCGGGACAGGGGTAACTATGGCTACACCTTC
NA	TRBD2	TRBV18	TRBJ2-2	CASSPLAGDGTGELFF	TGTGCCAGCTCACCACTAGCGGGTGATGGTACCGGGGAGCTGTTTTTT
NA	NA	TRBV7-2	TRBJ2-5	CASSLQGKEETQYF	TGTGCCAGCAGCTTACAGGGGAAAGAGGAGACCCAGTACTTC
NA	TRBD2	TRBV7-2	TRBJ2-1	CASSLASGRRSYNEQFF	TGTGCCAGCAGCTTAGCTAGCGGGAGAAGATCCTACAATGAGCAGTTCTTC
NA	TRBD1	TRBV6-5	TRBJ2-1	CASSSGQGYNEQFF	TGTGCCAGCAGTTCAGGACAGGGTTACAATGAGCAGTTCTTC
NA	NA	TRBV4-3	TRBJ2-2	CASSQDIPAGELFF	TGCGCCAGCAGCCAAGATATCCCTGCCGGGGAGCTGTTTTTT
once	TRBD1	TRBV28	TRBJ1-2	CASSNPSSTGSGYGYTF	TGTGCCAGCAGCAATCCATCCTCGACAGGGTCGGGCTATGGCTACACCTTC
NA	NA	TRBV9	TRBJ1-1	CASSVAGQGRAFF	TGTGCCAGCAGCGTTGCAGGCCAAGGGAGAGCTTTCTTT
NA	TRBD2	TRBV14	TRBJ2-5	CASSQGTSGWKTQYF	TGTGCCAGCAGCCAGGGGACTAGCGGGTGGAAGACCCAGTACTTC